These 26 T cell receptor beta chains were sequenced from one sample in a study of tumor-infiltrating lymphocytes in glioblastoma multiforme. TCR beta libraries were built from RNA through three nested multiplex PCR rounds using modified ARM-PCR. TCRdb reprocessed the multiplex PCR reads with MiXCR, giving one entry per CDR3 protein. This table has 20,000 or so distinct CDR3 sequences, 55% to 70% appearing once. The sequencing sample was made of peripheral blood. All receptors come from a male donor with glioblastoma.

As to this clonotype: The conserved final phenylalanine or tryptophan is absent from the CDR3, which likely points to a read error. This rearrangement joins TRBV11-2 to TRBJ2-7; 8 positions match TRBD1. Trimming removed 0 bases from V and 5 bases from J; junction bases left unmatched: 12. The CDR3 extends over 17 amino acids. Germline V CDR1 and CDR2: SGHAT, FQNNGV. The CDR3 reads CASSLESGQAPIHEQYS. The CDR3 nucleotides are TGTGCCAGCAGCTTAGAGTCGGGACAGGCACCAATCCACGAGCAGTACTCC.

The table lists this clonotype with a count of one. The chain combines TRBV7-9 with TRBJ1-3; D is unclear. Trimming cost V 2 bases and J 2 bases, with 10 bases left between them. The germline gives CDR1 SEHNR, CDR2 FQNEAQ (reference sequence). The CDR3 has 15 amino acids. The CDR3 bases are TGTGCCAGCAGCTTAAGCCGGGCCCCTGGAAACACCATATATTTT. Amino acids: CASSLSRAPGNTIYF.

This clonotype came up many times. The J gene is TRBJ2-7, the V gene TRBV29-1; the D call may be TRBD1 or TRBD2 (5 bases each). The CDR3 contains 14 residues. Trimming removed 4 bases from V and 1 base from J, with 14 bases in between. CDR1 is SQVTM, CDR2 ANQGSEA, per germline. CDR3 DNA sequence: TGCAGCGTTGGACAGAACGGGGCTTCCTACGAGCAGTACTTC. Amino acids: CSVGQNGASYEQYF.

This clonotype has a count of ten or more. V usage is TRBV5-1 and J usage is TRBJ2-7; D is unresolved. The CDR3 length is 15 residues. Germline V CDR1 and CDR2: SGHRS, YFSETQ. V shed 1 base and J shed 0 bases, with 11 bases lying between them. The CDR3 loop is CASSLTPGSSYEQYF. CDR3 coding DNA: TGCGCCAGCAGCTTGACGCCCGGCAGCTCCTACGAGCAGTACTTC.

The chain joins TRBV20-1 to TRBJ1-5; D is unresolved. This CDR3 region has 13 residues. Germline lookup yields CDR1 DFQATT and CDR2 SNEGSKA (reference sequence). V was pared by 4 bases and J by 5 bases, with 12 bases between. This CDR3 is CSANADAHQPQHF. The CDR3 coding sequence is TGCAGTGCTAACGCAGATGCGCATCAGCCCCAGCATTTT.

There are many counts of this clonotype. This sequence joins TRBV5-4 and TRBJ2-5, with TRBD2 matching over 7 bases. The CDR3 totals 15 residues. The J segment lost 1 base and the V segment lost 3 bases, leaving 6 bases of the junction unmatched. Per germline, CDR1 SGHNT and CDR2 YYREEE (reference sequence). In DNA, the CDR3 is TGTGCCAGCAGCTCGGCCGCGGGAGCCCAAGAGACCCAGTACTTC. It is translated as CASSSAAGAQETQYF.

Regarding this clonotype: It is likely a read error, because the conserved phenylalanine at the end of the CDR3 is missing. The limits of the CDR3 on the DNA are not certain, so only TCRdb's listed CDR3 is given. The chain carries TRBV11-2 and TRBJ2-3; the table assigns TRBD1, which was not confirmed against the DNA. The germline gives CDR1 SGHAT, CDR2 FQNNGV. The CDR3 totals 16 residues, both ends included. The chain's CDR3 is CASSSGPPQSTDTLYL.

About this clonotype: One end of the junction fails to match germline, which may point to a read error. The chain carries TRBV20-1 and TRBJ2-1; unclear D gene. CDR1 and CDR2 (germline): DFQATT, SNEGSKA (reference sequence). The length of the CDR3 is 18 residues. The CDR3 reads CSARSSRYAAISHNDQFF. The CDR3 DNA reads TGCAGTGCTAGATCCTCCAGATATGCAGCTATCTCCCACAATGATCAGTTCTTC.

Remarks on this clonotype: Its ends do not fully match the called genes, so a read error is possible. The rearrangement links TRBV6-1 to TRBJ1-2; the D gene is possibly TRBD1 (5 bases). The CDR3 length is 11 residues. CDR1 and CDR2 from the germline V gene are MNHNS and SASEGT. The CDR3 nucleotides are TGTGCCGGTGTAAGGGACTATGGTTACACCTTC. Translating it yields CAGVRDYGYTF.

This clonotype was recorded at least ten times. The chain is built from TRBV28 and TRBJ2-7; maybe TRBD2 (5 bases). Trimming shortened V by 8 bases and J by 2 bases, and 13 bases separated the two germline ends. The V gene's germline CDR1 is MDHEN and CDR2 SYDVKM. CDR3 length equals 13 residues. CDR3 sequence: CASGRVTTYEQYF. The CDR3 region has the DNA TGTGCCAGCGGGAGAGTAACCACCTACGAGCAGTACTTC.

CDR3 bases: TGCAGTGCTAGAACCCCCCAGGGGGGCGGAGATACGCAGTATTTT. Translating it yields CSARTPQGGGDTQYF. The chain carries TRBV20-1 and TRBJ2-3; D is perhaps TRBD1 (7 bases). Trimming left V 2 bases short and J 5 bases short, with 17 bases between. The CDR3 length is 15 residues. Germline CDR1 is DFQATT and CDR2 is SNEGSKA (reference sequence).

This clonotype was seen at least ten times. The chain combines TRBV29-1 with TRBJ2-7, with D perhaps matching TRBD1 (6 bases). Between the trimmed V and J ends, which lost 6 bases and 7 bases, there was a span of 19 bases. This CDR3 comprises 13 residues. Looked up from germline, CDR1 is SQVTM and CDR2 is ANQGSEA. CDR3 nucleotide sequence: TGCAGCGTCCAGGGGTTCCGTCCAGGAGAGCAGTACTTC. It is translated as CSVQGFRPGEQYF.

Regarding this clonotype: Because it lacks the conserved phenylalanine or tryptophan at the end, this CDR3 is likely a read error. It is unclear where the CDR3 begins or ends on the DNA, so no DNA is shown, and the CDR3 is as TCRdb lists it. The genes are TRBV29-1 and TRBJ2-4; no DNA check was done on the table's D call, TRBD2. The CDR3 has 15 residues if both end residues are counted. Germline assignment: CDR1 SQVTM and CDR2 ANQGSEA. This CDR3 reads CSVEDPRAGKNIQHL.

Of note for this clonotype: Germline and junction disagree at one end, which may indicate a read error. This chain uses TRBV11-2 with TRBJ1-4, with D possibly being TRBD1 (5 bases). Germline CDR1 and CDR2: SGHAT and FQNNGV. This CDR3 spans 16 amino acids. The CDR3 DNA sequence: TGTGCCAGCAGCTTAGCCTTTCAGGGCAGTAATGTAAAACTGTTTTTT. Amino acid sequence: CASSLAFQGSNVKLFF.

Note on this clonotype: At one end, the junction sequence differs from germline, possibly due to a read error. The chain has TRBV6-5 and TRBJ2-7; 12 nucleotides agree with TRBD2. The CDR3 has 17 amino acids. CDR1 is MNHEY and CDR2 is SVGAGI in the germline V gene. The CDR3 protein is CASKYRPTSGSSFEQYF. The CDR3 nucleotides are TGTGCCAGCAAATATCGCCCGACTAGCGGGAGCTCCTTCGAGCAGTACTTC.

To note about this clonotype: The germline gene is not matched at one end of the junction; a read error may be the cause. Here the CDR3 reads CASSRKEGGNTEAFF. The CDR3 DNA sequence: TGTGCCAGCAGTCGTAAGGAGGGAGGTAACACTGAGGCTTTCTTT. The V gene is TRBV12-3 or TRBV12-4, the J gene TRBJ1-1; no reliable D call. The CDR3 loop spans 15 amino acids.

The chain has TRBV14 and TRBJ2-7; TRBD2 agrees at 8 bases. The CDR3 consists of 16 residues. The V gene's germline CDR1 is SGHDN and CDR2 FVKESK. V lost 4 bases, J lost 6 bases, and 14 bases stayed unmatched. CDR3 in amino acids: CASSRGRPGPFVEQYF. The CDR3 DNA reads as TGTGCCAGCAGCCGCGGGAGGCCAGGGCCCTTTGTCGAGCAGTACTTC.

Worth noting for this clonotype: A much larger clone lies a single base off, so this may be a read error. The V gene is TRBV29-1, the J gene TRBJ2-2, with D possibly TRBD2 on 5 matching bases. Between the trimmed V and J ends, which lost 6 bases and 9 bases, there was a span of 14 bases. From germline, CDR1 is SQVTM and CDR2 ANQGSEA. The CDR3 is 12 amino acids. CDR3 bases: TGCAGCGTCAAGGACTTCCACCGGGAGCTGTTTTTT. Residues: CSVKDFHRELFF.

This clonotype came up many times. The V and J genes are TRBV29-1 and TRBJ1-3; D possibly corresponds to TRBD1 (6 bases). This CDR3 region has 13 residues. Per the germline V gene, CDR1 is SQVTM and CDR2 is ANQGSEA. V was shortened by 6 bases and J by 4 bases, with 13 bases between the two germline ends. CDR3 in DNA: TGCAGCGTACAGGGATTTGCAGGAAACACCATATATTTT. This codes for CSVQGFAGNTIYF.

In this sample, this clonotype turned up many times. The chain couples TRBV30 to TRBJ2-1, with 8 bases fitting TRBD1. With 0 bases clipped from V and 9 bases from J, the junction kept 7 bases outside the gene matches. From germline, CDR1 is GTSNPN and CDR2 SVGIG (reference sequence). This CDR3 has 14 amino acids. CDR3: CAWSVGRGRVEQFF. The CDR3 nucleotides are TGTGCCTGGAGTGTGGGCAGGGGGCGGGTTGAGCAGTTCTTC.

Remarks on this clonotype: One end of the junction varies from germline; a read error may be responsible. V is TRBV7-9 and J is TRBJ1-4; D is undetermined. Looked up from germline, CDR1 is SEHNR and CDR2 is FQNEAQ (reference sequence). The CDR3 covers 14 residues. CDR3 sequence reads: CAGSLRLENEKLFF. The CDR3 nucleotides read TGTGCCGGCAGCTTACGGCTAGAGAATGAAAAACTGTTTTTT.

The chain is built from TRBV10-3 and TRBJ2-7; the D is unclear. V dropped 4 bases and J dropped 1 base, with 8 bases sitting between them. The CDR3 consists of 13 residues. Germline V CDR1 and CDR2: ENHRY, SYGVKD. The CDR3 nucleotides read TGTGCCATCAGTGGGACCATGTCCTACGAGCAGTACTTC. This gives the protein CAISGTMSYEQYF.

This clonotype was picked up many times. The CDR3 nucleotides read TGTGCCAGCACCCTACAGGGGGTAACTGAAGCTTTCTTT. The encoded protein is CASTLQGVTEAFF. This chain connects TRBV12-3 or TRBV12-4 to TRBJ1-1; 8 bases agree with TRBD1. This CDR3 comprises 13 residues. V was clipped by 7 bases and J by 5 bases; unmatched bases: 6.

The rearrangement uses TRBV5-4 and TRBJ2-3; TRBD2 aligns across 13 bases. Germline-derived CDR1 and CDR2 are SGHNT and YYREEE (reference sequence). The CDR3 is made up of 17 amino acids. V dropped 2 bases and J dropped 4; count of bases not matched to a gene: 7. CDR3 nucleotides: TGTGCCAGCAGCTTCTTACTAGCGGGAGGGCGGGCAGATACGCAGTATTTT. It translates to CASSFLLAGGRADTQYF.

This clonotype was recorded at least ten times. This sequence joins TRBV5-1 and TRBJ2-5; 8 bases line up with TRBD1. This CDR3 comprises 15 residues. Germline CDR1 SGHRS, CDR2 YFSETQ. Trimming at V came to 4 bases and at J to 2 bases, leaving 7 bases not matched to a gene. CDR3 DNA sequence: TGCGCCAGCAGCACCGGACAGGGACAACAAGAGACCCAGTACTTC. This translates into CASSTGQGQQETQYF.

The chain is built from TRBV29-1 and TRBJ2-5; D perhaps matches TRBD1 (6 bases). Germline CDR1 reads SQVTM; CDR2 reads ANQGSEA. The CDR3 runs 14 residues. Trimming cost V 4 bases and J 5 bases, with 17 bases left between them. The CDR3 protein is CSVGPGENGETQYF. The CDR3 DNA reads as TGCAGCGTTGGTCCAGGGGAAAACGGGGAGACCCAGTACTTC.